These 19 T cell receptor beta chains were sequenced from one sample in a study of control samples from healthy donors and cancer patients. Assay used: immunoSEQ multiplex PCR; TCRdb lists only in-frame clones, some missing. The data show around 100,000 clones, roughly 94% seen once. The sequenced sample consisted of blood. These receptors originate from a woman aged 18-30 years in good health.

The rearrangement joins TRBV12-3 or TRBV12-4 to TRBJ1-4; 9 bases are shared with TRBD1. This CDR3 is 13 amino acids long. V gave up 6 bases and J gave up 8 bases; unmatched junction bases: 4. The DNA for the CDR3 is TGTGCCAGCAGCCAAGGGACAGGGGAAAAACTGTTTTTT. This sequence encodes CASSQGTGEKLFF.

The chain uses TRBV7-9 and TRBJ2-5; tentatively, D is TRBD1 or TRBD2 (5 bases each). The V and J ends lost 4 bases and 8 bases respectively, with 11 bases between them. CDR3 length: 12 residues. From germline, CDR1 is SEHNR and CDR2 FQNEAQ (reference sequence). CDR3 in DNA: TGTGCCAGCAGCTATTGGGGGAACACCCAGTACTTC. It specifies CASSYWGNTQYF.

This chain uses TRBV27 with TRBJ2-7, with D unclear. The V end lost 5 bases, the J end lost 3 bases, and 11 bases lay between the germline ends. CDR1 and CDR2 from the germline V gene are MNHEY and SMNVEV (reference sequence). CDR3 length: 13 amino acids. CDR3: CASSILRDYEQYF. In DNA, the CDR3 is TGTGCCAGCAGTATCCTTAGAGACTACGAGCAGTACTTC.

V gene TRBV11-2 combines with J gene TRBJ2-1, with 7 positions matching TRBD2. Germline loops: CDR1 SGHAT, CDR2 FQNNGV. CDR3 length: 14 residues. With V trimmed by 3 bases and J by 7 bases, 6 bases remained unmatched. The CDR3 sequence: CASSFTSVLNEQFF. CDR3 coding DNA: TGTGCCAGCAGCTTTACTAGCGTTTTGAATGAGCAGTTCTTC.

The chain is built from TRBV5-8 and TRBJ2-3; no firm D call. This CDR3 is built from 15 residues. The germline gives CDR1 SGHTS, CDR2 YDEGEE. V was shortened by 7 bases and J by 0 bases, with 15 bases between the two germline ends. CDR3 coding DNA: TGTGCCAGCTCAGTGGGAACCTACAGCACAGATACGCAGTATTTT. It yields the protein CASSVGTYSTDTQYF.

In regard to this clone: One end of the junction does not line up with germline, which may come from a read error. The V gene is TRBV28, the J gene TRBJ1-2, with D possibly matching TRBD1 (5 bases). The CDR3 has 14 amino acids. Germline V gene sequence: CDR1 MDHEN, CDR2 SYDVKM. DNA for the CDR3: TGTGCCGGCAGTCCATCCGAGGGACGGTATGGCTACACCTTC. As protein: CAGSPSEGRYGYTF.

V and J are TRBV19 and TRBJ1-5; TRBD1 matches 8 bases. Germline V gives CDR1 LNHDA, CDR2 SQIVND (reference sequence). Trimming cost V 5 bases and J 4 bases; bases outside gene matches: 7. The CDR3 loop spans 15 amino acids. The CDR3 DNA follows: TGTGCCAGTAGTGAGGACAGGGCGGTGAATCAGCCCCAGCATTTT. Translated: CASSEDRAVNQPQHF.

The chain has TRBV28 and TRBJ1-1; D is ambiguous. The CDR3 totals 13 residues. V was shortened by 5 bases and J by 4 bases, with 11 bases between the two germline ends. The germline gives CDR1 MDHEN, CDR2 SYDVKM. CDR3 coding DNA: TGTGCCAGCAGTCCACCCAGTGGCACTGAAGCTTTCTTT. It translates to CASSPPSGTEAFF.

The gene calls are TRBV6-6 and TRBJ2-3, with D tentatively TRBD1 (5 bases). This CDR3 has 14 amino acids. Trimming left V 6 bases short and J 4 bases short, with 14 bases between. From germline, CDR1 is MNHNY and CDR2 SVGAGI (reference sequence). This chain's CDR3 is CASRTVEVADTQYF. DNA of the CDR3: TGTGCCAGCAGGACAGTGGAAGTAGCAGATACGCAGTATTTT.

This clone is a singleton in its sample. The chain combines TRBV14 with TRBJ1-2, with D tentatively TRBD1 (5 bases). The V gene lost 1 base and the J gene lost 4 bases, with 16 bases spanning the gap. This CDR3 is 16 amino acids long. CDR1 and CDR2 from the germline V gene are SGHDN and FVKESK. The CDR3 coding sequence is TGTGCCAGCAGCCAAGGGCCGGGGCAGGGAGTCTATGGCTACACCTTC. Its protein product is CASSQGPGQGVYGYTF.

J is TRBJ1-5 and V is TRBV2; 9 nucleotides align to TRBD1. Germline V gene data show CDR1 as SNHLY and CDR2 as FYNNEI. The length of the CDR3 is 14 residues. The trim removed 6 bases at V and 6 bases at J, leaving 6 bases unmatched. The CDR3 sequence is CASSWGQGGQPQHF. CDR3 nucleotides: TGTGCCAGCAGCTGGGGACAGGGAGGTCAGCCCCAGCATTTT.

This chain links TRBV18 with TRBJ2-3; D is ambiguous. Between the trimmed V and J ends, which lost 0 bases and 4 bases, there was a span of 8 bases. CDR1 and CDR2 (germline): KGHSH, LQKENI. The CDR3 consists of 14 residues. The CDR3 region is CASSPPSVADTQYF. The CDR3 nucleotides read TGTGCCAGCTCACCACCCTCCGTGGCAGATACGCAGTATTTT.

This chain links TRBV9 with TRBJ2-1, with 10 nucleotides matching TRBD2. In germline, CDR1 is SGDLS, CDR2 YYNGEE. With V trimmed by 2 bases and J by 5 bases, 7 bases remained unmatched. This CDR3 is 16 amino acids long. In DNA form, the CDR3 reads TGTGCCAGCAGCGTCTCTAGCGGGAGATCGGACAATGAGCAGTTCTTC. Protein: CASSVSSGRSDNEQFF.

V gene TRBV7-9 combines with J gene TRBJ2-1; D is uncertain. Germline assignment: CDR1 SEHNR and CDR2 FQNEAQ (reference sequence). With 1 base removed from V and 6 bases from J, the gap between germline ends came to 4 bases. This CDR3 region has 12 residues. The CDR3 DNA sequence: TGTGCCAGCAGCTTAGTTGGCAATGAGCAGTTCTTC. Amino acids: CASSLVGNEQFF.

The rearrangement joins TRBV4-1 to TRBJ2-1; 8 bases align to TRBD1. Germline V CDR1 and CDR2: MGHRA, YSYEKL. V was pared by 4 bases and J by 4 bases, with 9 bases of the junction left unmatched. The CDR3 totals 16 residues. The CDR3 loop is CASSPRDRWVYNEQFF. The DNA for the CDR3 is TGCGCCAGCAGCCCACGGGACAGGTGGGTTTACAATGAGCAGTTCTTC.

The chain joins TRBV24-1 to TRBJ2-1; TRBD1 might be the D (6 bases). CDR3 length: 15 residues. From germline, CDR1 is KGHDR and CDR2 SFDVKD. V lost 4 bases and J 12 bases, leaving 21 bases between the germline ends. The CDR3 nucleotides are TGTGCCACCAGTGAGGAACAGGGCCTCCCGGGCGGGCAGTTCTTC. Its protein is CATSEEQGLPGGQFF.

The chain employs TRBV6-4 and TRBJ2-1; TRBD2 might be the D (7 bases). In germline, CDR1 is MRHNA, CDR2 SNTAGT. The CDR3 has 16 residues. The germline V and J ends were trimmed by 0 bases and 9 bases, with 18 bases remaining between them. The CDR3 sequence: CASSDSKGEGSSEQFF. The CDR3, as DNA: TGTGCCAGCAGTGACTCGAAGGGGGAGGGCTCCAGTGAGCAGTTCTTC.

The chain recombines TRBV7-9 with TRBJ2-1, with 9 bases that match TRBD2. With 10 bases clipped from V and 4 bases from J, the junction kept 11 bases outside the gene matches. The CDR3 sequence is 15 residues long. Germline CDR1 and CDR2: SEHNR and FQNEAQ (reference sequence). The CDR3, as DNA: TGTGCCACCCCCGGGTCTAGCGGGGCATACAATGAGCAGTTCTTC. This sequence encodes CATPGSSGAYNEQFF.

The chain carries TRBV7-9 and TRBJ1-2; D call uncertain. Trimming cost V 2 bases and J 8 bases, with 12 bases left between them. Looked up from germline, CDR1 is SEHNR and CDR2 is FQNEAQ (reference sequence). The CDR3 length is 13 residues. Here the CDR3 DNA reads TGTGCCAGCAGCTTATACAGTAGGGTAGGCTACACCTTC. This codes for CASSLYSRVGYTF.